A selection of T cell receptor beta chains follows, all from one sample in a study of response to subunit inactivated influenza vaccine. TCRdb reprocessed the RT-PCR reads with MiXCR, giving one entry per CDR3 protein. The sample has some 500,000 distinct CDR3 sequences; about 15% are singletons. The source material was CD4+ T cells sorted from PBMCs, sampled less than 30 months after vaccination. The receptor source for this set is a man aged 50-75 years who received an inactivated influenza vaccine. The CDR3 runs from the conserved cysteine through the conserved F or W. A D gene is named only where the DNA matches it firmly. Some rows have no size entry. The others give once, few or many, or a class for an expanded clone.

NA	TRBV29-1	TRBJ2-7	NA	CSVKESSYEQYF	TGCAGCGTTAAGGAGTCCTCCTACGAGCAGTACTTC
NA	TRBV5-1	TRBJ2-2	few	CATSQGTNTGELFF	TGCGCCACCAGCCAGGGGACGAACACCGGGGAGCTGTTTTTT
NA	TRBV6-1	TRBJ2-3	NA	CASRDGITDTQYF	TGTGCCAGCAGGGACGGAATCACAGATACGCAGTATTTT
TRBD1	TRBV12-3/TRBV12-4	TRBJ2-1	few	CASSPPGTAPEQFF	TGTGCCAGCAGTCCCCCCGGGACAGCGCCTGAGCAGTTCTTC
NA	TRBV28	TRBJ2-3	NA	CASTNNLRGKGRDTQYF	TGTGCCAGCACTAACAACCTACGGGGGAAAGGGCGGGATACGCAGTATTTT
NA	TRBV20-1	TRBJ2-5	NA	CSASRLGLQETQYF	TGCAGTGCTAGCCGACTAGGCTTGCAAGAGACCCAGTACTTC
NA	TRBV5-1	TRBJ2-2	many	CATSTGLNTGELFF	TGCGCCACTTCCACAGGGTTGAACACCGGGGAGCTGTTTTTT
TRBD1	TRBV4-2	TRBJ2-3	many	CASSQEWGRGLDTQYF	TGTGCCAGCAGCCAAGAATGGGGCAGGGGGTTAGATACGCAGTATTTT
TRBD1	TRBV4-3	TRBJ1-1	few	CASSQRDRENTEAFF	TGCGCCAGCAGCCAACGGGACAGGGAGAACACTGAAGCTTTCTTT
TRBD2	TRBV20-1	TRBJ2-3	NA	CSAFLAGLRDTQYF	TGCAGTGCTTTCTTAGCGGGGTTGCGGGATACGCAGTATTTT
NA	TRBV3-1	TRBJ2-3	many	CASSQVADTQYF	TGTGCCAGCAGCCAAGTTGCAGATACGCAGTATTTT
TRBD1	TRBV9	TRBJ1-4	NA	CASSVEGAGEKLFF	TGTGCCAGCAGCGTAGAGGGGGCCGGGGAAAAACTGTTTTTT
TRBD2	TRBV2	TRBJ2-3	once	CASRTRWREERDTQYF	TGTGCCAGCAGAACCCGTTGGCGGGAGGAGAGAGATACGCAGTATTTT
TRBD2	TRBV20-1	TRBJ2-1	few	CSARDWRTSFSYNEQFF	TGCAGTGCTAGAGATTGGCGGACTAGCTTCTCCTACAATGAGCAGTTCTTC
TRBD1	TRBV5-1	TRBJ2-4	few	CASRATGDIQYF	TGCGCCAGCAGGGCCACAGGGGACATTCAGTACTTC
TRBD2	TRBV20-1	TRBJ2-1	NA	CSASRGQSGRAEQFF	TGCAGTGCTAGCCGAGGCCAGTCGGGGAGGGCTGAGCAGTTCTTC
NA	TRBV5-1	TRBJ2-1	NA	CASVSYNEQFF	TGCGCCAGCGTCTCTTACAATGAGCAGTTCTTC
NA	TRBV10-3	TRBJ2-2	NA	CAIRRGGTNTGELFF	TGTGCCATCAGGCGTGGGGGGACGAACACCGGGGAGCTGTTTTTT
NA	TRBV12-2	TRBJ2-1	NA	CASRPVVSKLDSYNEQFF	TGTGCAAGTCGCCCAGTGGTTTCAAAGCTAGACTCCTACAATGAGCAGTTCTTC
NA	TRBV29-1	TRBJ2-5	few	CSVENWSSDQETQYF	TGCAGCGTTGAAAACTGGTCTAGCGACCAAGAGACCCAGTACTTC
NA	TRBV5-1	TRBJ1-1	many	CASSVDGLNTEAFF	TGCGCCAGCAGCGTAGACGGACTGAACACTGAAGCTTTCTTT
TRBD1	TRBV6-1	TRBJ1-1	NA	CASGSHGTDQAFF	TGTGCCAGCGGCAGCCATGGGACAGATCAAGCTTTCTTT
NA	TRBV28	TRBJ1-6	NA	CASSLNRAANSPLHF	TGTGCCAGCAGTTTGAACAGGGCGGCTAATTCACCCCTCCACTTT
NA	TRBV29-1	TRBJ2-7	many	CSVEDPAAGDEQYF	TGCAGCGTTGAAGATCCAGCGGCAGGGGACGAGCAGTACTTC
NA	TRBV6-5	TRBJ2-7	few	CASGRDYGQYF	TGTGCCAGCGGAAGGGATTACGGGCAGTACTTC
TRBD1	TRBV4-1	TRBJ1-2	NA	CASSQDLSGGFYGYTF	TGCGCCAGCAGCCAAGATCTGTCAGGGGGCTTCTATGGCTACACCTTC
TRBD2	TRBV6-5	TRBJ2-1	many	CASNLAGADEQFF	TGTGCCAGCAATTTAGCGGGAGCGGATGAGCAGTTCTTC